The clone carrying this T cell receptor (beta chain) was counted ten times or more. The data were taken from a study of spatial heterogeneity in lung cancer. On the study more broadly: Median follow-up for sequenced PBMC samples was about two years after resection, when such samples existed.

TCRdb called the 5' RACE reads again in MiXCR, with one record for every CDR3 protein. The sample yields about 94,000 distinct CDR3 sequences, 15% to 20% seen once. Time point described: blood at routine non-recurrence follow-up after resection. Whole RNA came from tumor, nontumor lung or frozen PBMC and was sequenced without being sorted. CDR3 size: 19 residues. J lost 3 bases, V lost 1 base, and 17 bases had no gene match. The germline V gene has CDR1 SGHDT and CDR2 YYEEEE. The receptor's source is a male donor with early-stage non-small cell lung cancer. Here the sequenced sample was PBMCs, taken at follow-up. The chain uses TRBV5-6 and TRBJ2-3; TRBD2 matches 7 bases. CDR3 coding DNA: TGTGCCAGCAGCTTGCCTTATCTCTCCTCAACTAGCGAAACAGATACGCAGTATTTT. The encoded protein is CASSLPYLSSTSETDTQYF.